The 13 T cell receptor beta chains listed next were all sequenced from one sample in a study of blood T cell repertoires in COVID-19. The repertoire was sequenced with immunoSEQ multiplex PCR; TCRdb's copy has only in-frame clones and lacks some. The profile shows more than 45,000 clones, 82% of them singletons. Input material: peripheral blood. The receptors here all came from a woman aged 55 to 70 with acute or convalescent COVID-19.

The table lists this clone with a count of one. The chain combines TRBV3-1 (or the pseudogene TRBV3-2) with TRBJ1-6; perhaps TRBD1 as D (5 bases). This CDR3 is 17 amino acids long. CDR1 and CDR2 from the germline V gene are LGHDT and YNNKEL (reference sequence). Trimming stripped 0 bases from V and 1 base from J, with 10 bases between. The CDR3 coding sequence is TGTGCCAGCAGCCAAGATGGTCGGGGGTCCTATAATTCACCCCTCCACTTT. Its translation is CASSQDGRGSYNSPLHF.

This clone has a single count. The genes are TRBV6-4 and TRBJ2-2; D is possibly TRBD1 (5 bases). Trimming left V 8 bases short and J 5 bases short, with 9 bases between. Germline CDR1 is MRHNA and CDR2 is SNTAGT. This CDR3 is built from 12 residues. CDR3 coding DNA: TGTGCCAGCGGCCAGGGTACCGGGGAGCTGTTTTTT. This codes for CASGQGTGELFF.

This chain joins TRBV5-8 and TRBJ2-2; D remains ambiguous. The germline V gene encodes CDR1 SGHTS and CDR2 YDEGEE. Trimming cost V 1 base and J 3 bases, with 7 bases left between them. There are 14 residues in the CDR3. Written as DNA, the CDR3 is TGTGCCAGCAGCTTGTATAGTGACACCGGGGAGCTGTTTTTT. Protein product: CASSLYSDTGELFF.

V gene TRBV24-1 combines with J gene TRBJ2-3, with 13 bases identical to TRBD2. From germline, CDR1 is KGHDR and CDR2 SFDVKD. J was trimmed by 5 bases and V by 3 bases; bases with no gene match: 7. The CDR3 is made up of 17 amino acids. CDR3 residues: CATSDGLAGVRRDTQYF. Here the CDR3 DNA reads TGTGCCACCAGTGATGGACTAGCGGGGGTTCGGAGAGATACGCAGTATTTT.

The chain employs TRBV19 and TRBJ1-1; D is perhaps TRBD1 (5 bases). The germline V gene encodes CDR1 LNHDA and CDR2 SQIVND (reference sequence). The CDR3 runs to 15 residues. Trimming took 6 bases from V and 4 from J, leaving 18 bases between them. The DNA of the CDR3 is TGTGCCAGTAGCCACGGGGGGGGTCAAGGCACTGAAGCTTTCTTT. As protein: CASSHGGGQGTEAFF.

The rearrangement uses TRBV5-4 and TRBJ2-1, with a tentative D call TRBD2 (6 bases). From germline, CDR1 is SGHNT and CDR2 YYREEE (reference sequence). V dropped 4 bases and J dropped 6 bases, with 14 bases sitting between them. The CDR3 spans 14 residues. The CDR3 region is CASSGGAGPNEQFF. The CDR3 nucleotides read TGTGCCAGCAGCGGCGGGGCAGGACCCAATGAGCAGTTCTTC. Combining the CDR3 with reference TRBV5-4 and TRBJ2-1 gives the whole variable domain ETGVTQSPTHLIKTRGQQVTLRCSSQSGHNTVSWYQQALGQGPQFIFQYYREEENGRGNFPPRFSGLQFPNYSSELNVNALELDDSALYLCASSGGAGPNEQFFGPGTRLTVL.

V usage is TRBV7-3 and J usage is TRBJ2-5; TRBD2 matches 7 bases. The V segment lost 2 bases and the J segment 5 bases; nucleotides outside the gene matches: 2. The CDR3 contains 13 residues. Germline CDR1 reads SGHTA; CDR2 reads FQGTGA. This CDR3 is CASSLLGGETQYF. DNA for the CDR3: TGTGCCAGCAGCTTACTCGGGGGGGAGACCCAGTACTTC.

The chain is built from TRBV29-1 and TRBJ2-7; the D gene is possibly TRBD1 (7 bases). V was shortened by 3 bases and J by 5 bases, with 17 bases between the two germline ends. Looked up from germline, CDR1 is SQVTM and CDR2 is ANQGSEA. The CDR3 covers 14 residues. CDR3 loop: CSVEAGGQRDEQYF. Here the CDR3 DNA reads TGCAGCGTTGAGGCAGGGGGGCAAAGGGACGAGCAGTACTTC.

This chain links TRBV7-2 with TRBJ1-2, with TRBD1 matching over 8 bases. Germline-derived CDR1 and CDR2 are SGHTA and FQGNSA. This CDR3 is built from 14 residues. After removal of 5 bases from V and 0 bases from J, the junction contained 2 bases not matched to a gene. The CDR3 reads CASSLQGANYGYTF. In nucleotides, the CDR3 is TGTGCCAGCAGCCTACAGGGGGCTAACTATGGCTACACCTTC.

CDR3 sequence reads: CASSLPGSPLHF. The CDR3 coding sequence is TGTGCCAGTAGTCTACCGGGTTCACCCCTCCACTTT. The chain has TRBV19 and TRBJ1-6, with no clear D. This CDR3 spans 12 amino acids. V lost 5 bases to trimming and J lost 9 bases, with 8 bases between them. The germline CDR1 and CDR2 sequences are LNHDA and SQIVND (reference sequence).

This clone appeared once. CDR3 sequence: CASSLHRDRGQPDTQYF. CDR3 coding DNA: TGTGCCAGCAGCTTGCACCGGGACAGGGGCCAACCAGATACGCAGTATTTT. The genes are TRBV7-8 and TRBJ2-3; the match to TRBD1 covers 10 bases. Germline V gene sequence: CDR1 SGHVS, CDR2 FQNEAQ. V trimming: 3 bases; J trimming: 4 bases; junction bases outside the gene matches: 10. This CDR3 has 17 residues.

The V gene is TRBV4-2, the J gene TRBJ1-6, with D hard to call. The CDR3 has 17 amino acids. The V end lost 0 bases, the J end lost 0 bases, and 9 bases lay between the germline ends. From germline, CDR1 is LGHNA and CDR2 YNFKEQ. The DNA of the CDR3 is TGTGCCAGCAGCCAAGATAGCACGAGCTCCTATAATTCACCCCTCCACTTT. This codes for CASSQDSTSSYNSPLHF.

The chain combines TRBV28 with TRBJ1-3, with TRBD1 matching over 7 bases. The germline V gene encodes CDR1 MDHEN and CDR2 SYDVKM. V dropped 5 bases and J dropped 2; count of bases not matched to a gene: 3. The CDR3 sequence is 14 residues long. CDR3 protein: CASSAGTAGNTIYF. The CDR3 DNA reads TGTGCCAGCAGTGCCGGGACAGCTGGAAACACCATATATTTT.